This TCR beta chain originates from a study of T cell repertoires in cytomegalovirus infection. Study at large: An indication of both CMV infection and matching HLA type came from public TCR beta signatures. Regarding the study as a whole: HLA-C-restricted CMV clonotypes gave the most frequent clonotype in two of eight donors. Identification of carriers of CMV plus the relevant HLA was performed using cumulative public TCR beta family frequency.

TCRdb processed the reads anew with MiXCR; each CDR3 protein has one entry. The table records about 300,000 distinct CDR3 sequences, roughly 9.3% of them present only once. This CDR3 is 12 amino acids long. V dropped 1 base and J dropped 13 bases, with 15 bases sitting between them. Per the germline V gene, CDR1 is DFQATT and CDR2 is SNEGSKA (reference sequence). This clonotype was detected only a few times. The antigen is undetermined. Sequences were obtained from PBMCs. The TCR was taken from a human donor in good health (CMV status not recorded). Some clones in this sample may be carry-over from other donors' samples. V usage is TRBV20-1 and J usage is TRBJ2-3; perhaps TRBD2 as D (5 bases). CDR3 region: CSARGTPAQEYF. CDR3 nucleotides: TGCAGTGCTAGAGGGACTCCAGCTCAGGAGTATTTT.